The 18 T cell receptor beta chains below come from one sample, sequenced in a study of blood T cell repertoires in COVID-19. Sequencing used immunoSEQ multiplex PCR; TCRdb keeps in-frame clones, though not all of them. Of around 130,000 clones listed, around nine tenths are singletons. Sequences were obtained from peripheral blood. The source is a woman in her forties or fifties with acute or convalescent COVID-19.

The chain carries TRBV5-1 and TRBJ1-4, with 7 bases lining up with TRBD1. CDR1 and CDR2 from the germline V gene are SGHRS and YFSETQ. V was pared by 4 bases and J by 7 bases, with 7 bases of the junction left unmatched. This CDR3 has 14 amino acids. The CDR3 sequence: CASSRGQEREKLFF. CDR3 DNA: TGCGCCAGCAGCCGAGGACAGGAGCGTGAAAAACTGTTTTTT.

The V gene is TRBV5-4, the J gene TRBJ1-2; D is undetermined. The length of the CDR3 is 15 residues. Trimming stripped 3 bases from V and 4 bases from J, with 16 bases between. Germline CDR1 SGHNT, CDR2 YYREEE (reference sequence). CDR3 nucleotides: TGTGCCAGCAGCTCCACCCCCCAGAATTTCTATGGCTACACCTTC. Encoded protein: CASSSTPQNFYGYTF.

The CDR3 DNA is TGCGCCAGCAGCTTGGACAGAACAACTAATGAAAAACTGTTTTTT. Its protein is CASSLDRTTNEKLFF. J is TRBJ1-4 and V is TRBV5-1; D is unclear. The CDR3 runs to 15 residues. Per the germline V gene, CDR1 is SGHRS and CDR2 is YFSETQ. Trimming took off 0 bases at V and 0 bases at J, with 6 bases between the two ends.

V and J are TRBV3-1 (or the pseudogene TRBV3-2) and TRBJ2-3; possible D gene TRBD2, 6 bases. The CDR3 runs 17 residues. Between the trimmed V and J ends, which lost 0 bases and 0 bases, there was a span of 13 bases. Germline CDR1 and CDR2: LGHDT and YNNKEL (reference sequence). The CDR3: CASSQDRRGASTDTQYF. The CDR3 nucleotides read TGTGCCAGCAGCCAAGATAGGCGCGGGGCTAGCACAGATACGCAGTATTTT.

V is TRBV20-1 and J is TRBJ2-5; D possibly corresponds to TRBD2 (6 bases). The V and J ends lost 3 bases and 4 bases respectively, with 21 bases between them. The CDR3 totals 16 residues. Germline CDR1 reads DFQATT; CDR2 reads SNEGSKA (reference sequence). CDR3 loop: CSASKEGGASLETQYF. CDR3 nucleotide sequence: TGCAGTGCTAGTAAAGAAGGCGGGGCGAGCTTAGAGACCCAGTACTTC.

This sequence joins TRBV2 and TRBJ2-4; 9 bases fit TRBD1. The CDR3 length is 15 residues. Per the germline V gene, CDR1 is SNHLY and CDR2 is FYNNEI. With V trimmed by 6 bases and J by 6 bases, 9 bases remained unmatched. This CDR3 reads CASREQGALGNIQYF. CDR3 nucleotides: TGTGCCAGCAGGGAACAGGGGGCGCTGGGAAACATTCAGTACTTC. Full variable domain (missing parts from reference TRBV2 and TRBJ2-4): EPEVTQTPSHQVTQMGQEVILRCVPISNHLYFYWYRQILGQKVEFLVSFYNNEISEKSEIFDDQFSVERPDGSNFTLKIRSTKLEDSAMYFCASREQGALGNIQYFGAGTRLSVL.

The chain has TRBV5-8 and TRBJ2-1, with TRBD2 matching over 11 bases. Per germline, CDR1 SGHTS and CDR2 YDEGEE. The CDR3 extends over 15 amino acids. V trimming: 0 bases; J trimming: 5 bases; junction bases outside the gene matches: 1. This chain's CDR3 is CASSLAGLADNEQFF. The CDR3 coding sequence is TGTGCCAGCAGCTTGGCGGGACTAGCGGACAATGAGCAGTTCTTC.

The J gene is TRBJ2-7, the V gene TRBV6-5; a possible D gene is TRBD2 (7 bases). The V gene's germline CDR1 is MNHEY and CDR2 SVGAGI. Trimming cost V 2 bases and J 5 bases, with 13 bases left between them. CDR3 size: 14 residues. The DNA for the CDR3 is TGTGCCAGCAGTTACGGGGGGGCCGTCCACGAGCAGTACTTC. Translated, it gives CASSYGGAVHEQYF.

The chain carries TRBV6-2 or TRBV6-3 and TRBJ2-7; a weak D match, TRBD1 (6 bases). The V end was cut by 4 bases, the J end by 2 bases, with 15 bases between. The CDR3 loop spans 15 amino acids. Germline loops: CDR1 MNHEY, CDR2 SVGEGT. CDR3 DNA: TGTGCCAGCAGTTGGATACAGGGAGTAGCCTACGAGCAGTACTTC. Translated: CASSWIQGVAYEQYF.

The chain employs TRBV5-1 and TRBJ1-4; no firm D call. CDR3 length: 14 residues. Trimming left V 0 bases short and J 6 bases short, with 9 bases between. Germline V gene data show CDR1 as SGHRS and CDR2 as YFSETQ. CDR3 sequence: CASSLGGSYEKLFF. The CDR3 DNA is TGCGCCAGCAGCTTGGGAGGGAGTTATGAAAAACTGTTTTTT. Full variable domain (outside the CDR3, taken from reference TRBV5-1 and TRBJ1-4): KAGVTQTPRYLIKTRGQQVTLSCSPISGHRSVSWYQQTPGQGLQFLFEYFSETQRNKGNFPGRFSGRQFSNSRSEMNVSTLELGDSALYLCASSLGGSYEKLFFGSGTQLSVL.

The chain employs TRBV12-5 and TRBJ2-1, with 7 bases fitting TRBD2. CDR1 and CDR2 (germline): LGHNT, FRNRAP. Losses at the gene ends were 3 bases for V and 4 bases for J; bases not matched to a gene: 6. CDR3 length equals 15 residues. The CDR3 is CASGLSGRAYNEQFF. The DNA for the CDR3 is TGTGCTAGTGGTTTATCTGGGAGGGCTTACAATGAGCAGTTCTTC.

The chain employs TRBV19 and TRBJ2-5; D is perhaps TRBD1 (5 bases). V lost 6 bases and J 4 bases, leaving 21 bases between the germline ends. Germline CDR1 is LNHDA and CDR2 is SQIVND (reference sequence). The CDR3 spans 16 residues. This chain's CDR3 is CASSPSWTLLGETQYF. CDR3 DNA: TGTGCCAGTAGCCCCAGTTGGACACTGCTAGGAGAGACCCAGTACTTC.

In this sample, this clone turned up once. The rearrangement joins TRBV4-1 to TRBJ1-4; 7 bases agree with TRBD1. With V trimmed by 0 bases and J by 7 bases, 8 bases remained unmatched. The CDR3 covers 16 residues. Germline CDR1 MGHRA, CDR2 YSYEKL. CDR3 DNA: TGCGCCAGCAGCCAAGATGAGGCAGGGGGAGGTGAAAAACTGTTTTTT. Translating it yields CASSQDEAGGGEKLFF.

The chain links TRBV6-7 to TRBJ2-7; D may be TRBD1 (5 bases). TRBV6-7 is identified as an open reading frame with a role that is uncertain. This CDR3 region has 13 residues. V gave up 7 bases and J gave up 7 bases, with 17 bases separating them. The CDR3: CASTPRGGAEQYF. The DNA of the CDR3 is TGTGCCAGCACCCCGCGAGGTGGGGCGGAGCAGTACTTC.

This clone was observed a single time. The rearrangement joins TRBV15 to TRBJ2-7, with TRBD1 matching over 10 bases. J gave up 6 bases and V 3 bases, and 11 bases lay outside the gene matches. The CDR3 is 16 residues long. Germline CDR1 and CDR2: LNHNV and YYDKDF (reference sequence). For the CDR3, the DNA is TGTGCCACCAGCAGGGACTTCCCGGGACAGGGGCTCGAGCAGTACTTC. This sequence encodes CATSRDFPGQGLEQYF.

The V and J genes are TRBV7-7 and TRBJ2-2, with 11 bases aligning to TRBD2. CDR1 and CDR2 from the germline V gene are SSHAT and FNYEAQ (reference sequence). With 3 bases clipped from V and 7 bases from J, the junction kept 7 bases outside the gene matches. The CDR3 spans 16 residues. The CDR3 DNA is TGTGCCAGCAGCTTCGGGCTAGCGGGAGGTCACGGGGAGCTGTTTTTT. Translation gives CASSFGLAGGHGELFF.

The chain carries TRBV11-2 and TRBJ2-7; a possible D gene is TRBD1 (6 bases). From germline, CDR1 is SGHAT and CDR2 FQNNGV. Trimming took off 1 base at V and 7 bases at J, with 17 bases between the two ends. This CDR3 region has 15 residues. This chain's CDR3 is CASSLGTGPVGEQYF. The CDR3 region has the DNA TGTGCCAGCAGCTTAGGAACAGGGCCGGTGGGAGAGCAGTACTTC. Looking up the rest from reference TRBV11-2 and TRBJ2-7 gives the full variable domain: EAGVAQSPRYKIIEKRQSVAFWCNPISGHATLYWYQQILGQGPKLLIQFQNNGVVDDSQLPKDRFSAERLKGVDSTLKIQPAKLEDSAVYLCASSLGTGPVGEQYFGPGTRLTVT.

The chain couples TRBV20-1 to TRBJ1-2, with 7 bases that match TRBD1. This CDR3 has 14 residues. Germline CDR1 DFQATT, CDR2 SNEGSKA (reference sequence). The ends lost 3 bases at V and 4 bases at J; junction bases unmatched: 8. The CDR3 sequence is CSASLDRVVYGYTF. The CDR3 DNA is TGCAGTGCTAGTCTAGACAGGGTGGTCTATGGCTACACCTTC.